This is a list of T cell receptor beta chains from one sample in a study of cytomegalovirus exposure and HLA in healthy donors. Clones were sequenced by immunoSEQ multiplex PCR, and TCRdb holds only the in-frame ones, with some missing. Altogether 150,000 to 200,000 clones are present, about 86% being singletons, with the ten largest covering approximately 1.4%. Sequencing was carried out using PBMCs. The receptors here all came from a woman aged 30 to 39 in good health and CMV-seronegative. Both conserved end residues are part of each CDR3. D genes are given only for firm matches. Clone sizes are given selectively: once, few, many, or a class where the clone is expanded.

v_call,j_call,clone_size,d_call,cdr3_nt,cdr3_aa
TRBV5-1,TRBJ2-2,.,.,TGCGCCAGCAGTCCTAGAGGAACGGCGGGGAACACCGGGGAGCTGTTTTTT,CASSPRGTAGNTGELFF
TRBV5-1,TRBJ2-7,.,.,TGCGCCAGCAGGAGGTCAGATCGGTTCGAGCAGTACTTC,CASRRSDRFEQYF
TRBV2,TRBJ2-7,few,TRBD1,TGTGCCAGCAGTCCCCGGGACAGTGAGTGGTACTTC,CASSPRDSEWYF
TRBV27,TRBJ2-7,.,.,TGTGCCAGCAGCTTAGGAGGGTACGAGCAGTACTTC,CASSLGGYEQYF
TRBV19,TRBJ1-2,.,TRBD1,TGTGCCAGTAGTATGGGGACAGGGATCTATGGCTACACCTTC,CASSMGTGIYGYTF
TRBV18,TRBJ2-7,.,TRBD1,TGTGCCAGCTCACCGATCGGGACAGGGAATCACTACGAGCAGTACTTC,CASSPIGTGNHYEQYF
TRBV9,TRBJ2-5,.,TRBD2,TGTGCCAGCAGCAAGGGACTAGCGGGTGGGGAGACCCAGTACTTC,CASSKGLAGGETQYF
TRBV5-1,TRBJ1-3,.,.,TGCGCCAGCAGCTTGACACAGTCTGGAAACACCATATATTTT,CASSLTQSGNTIYF
TRBV28,TRBJ1-6,.,.,TGTGCCAGCAGTCTCGCTGGGGGGGGTATAAGCGATTCACCCCTCCACTTT,CASSLAGGGISDSPLHF
TRBV25-1,TRBJ1-3,.,.,TGTGCCAGCAGGCGGTCCGGAAACACCATATATTTT,CASRRSGNTIYF
TRBV7-6,TRBJ2-1,.,.,TGTGCCAGCAGCTTAGTCATAGGGGAAGGCAATGAGCAGTTCTTC,CASSLVIGEGNEQFF
TRBV4-1,TRBJ1-4,.,TRBD1,TGCGCCAGCAGCCGGAAAGACAGGGGGCTCGCAACTAATGAAAAACTGTTTTTT,CASSRKDRGLATNEKLFF
TRBV30,TRBJ1-2,once,TRBD1,TGTGCCTGGGCTCAGAGACAGGGGGCGGGGGGCTACACCTTC,CAWAQRQGAGGYTF
TRBV9,TRBJ2-1,.,TRBD2,TGTGCCAGCAGCGAGAGGGAAGGCGGGGGGCCGCCGGTCTTC,CASSEREGGGPPVF